Detailed here is one T cell receptor beta chain. The antigen remains undetermined. Template-switching 5'RACE yielded the TCR cDNA; a universal primer site and UMIs were added in the process. TCRdb re-analysed the 5' RACE reads in MiXCR, keeping a single row per CDR3 protein. This sample has some 420,000 distinct CDR3 sequences, with around 20% found just once. This sample was included in a study of T cells after yellow fever vaccination. Study observations and caveats: Clones that expanded after primary vaccination mostly reappeared after the booster (over 95% CD4, approximately 85% CD8).

The V and J ends lost 2 bases and 3 bases respectively, with 17 bases between them. The CDR3 runs to 16 residues. Germline V lookup: CDR1 MNHEY, CDR2 SVGAGI. The rearrangement joins TRBV6-5 to TRBJ2-7; D may correspond to TRBD1 or TRBD2 (5 bases each). The clonotype was recovered from a man aged 18 to 29 who received the YFV17D yellow fever vaccine. The material was PBMCs, obtained before the yellow fever booster vaccination. CDR3 loop: CASSYALTGAGYEQYF. The DNA of the CDR3 is TGTGCCAGCAGTTACGCCTTAACCGGGGCCGGCTACGAGCAGTACTTC.